This T cell receptor (beta chain) was observed in a study of regulatory T cells in long-lasting Graves disease. A word on this clonotype: Its matching antigen is unknown.

Through Arm-PCR of CDR3 regions and iRepertoire HTBI primers, TCR beta libraries were built. TCRdb itself ran the multiplex PCR reads through MiXCR, one entry per CDR3 protein. The sample lists 350,000 to 550,000 distinct CDR3 sequences; roughly 15% were seen once. The time point here: newly diagnosed GD, antithyroid drugs for less than 3 months. Extracted RNA from PBMCs served as the source of the TCR library. Trimming cost V 1 base and J 3 bases; bases outside gene matches: 13. Germline CDR1 reads SGDLS; CDR2 reads YYNGEE. This CDR3 region has 19 residues. Findings and caveats of the study: Persistent Graves' cases showed lower TCR diversity than newly diagnosed cases.

These sequences were also reported in another study, on T cells in Graves' hyperthyroidism and ophthalmopathy. From that second work: In the first-round RT-PCR of the TCR CDR3, the HTBI primer set was used.

The chain uses TRBV9 and TRBJ2-3; 11 bases match TRBD2. The sequence came from a woman younger than 35 with Graves disease. This sample comprised peripheral blood mononuclear cells (PBMCs), obtained at new diagnosis, from a patient treated with antithyroid drugs. CDR3: CASSVTTLTSGRWTDTQYF. The CDR3 DNA follows: TGTGCCAGCAGCGTAACAACCCTTACTAGCGGGAGATGGACAGATACGCAGTATTTT.